This TCR beta chain derives from a study of spatial heterogeneity in lung cancer. Time point given: sample taken at primary tumor resection. Whole RNA was taken from tumor, nontumor lung or frozen PBMC; it was then sequenced unsorted. This CDR3 has 14 amino acids. Trimming took 5 bases from V and 10 from J; bases not matched to a gene: 8. CDR1 and CDR2 (germline): SGHVS, FNYEAQ. TCRdb ran MiXCR on the 5' RACE reads and lists one entry per CDR3 protein. The table records more than 80,000 distinct CDR3 sequences, about 12% of them present only once. The TCR was taken from a male donor with early-stage non-small cell lung cancer. Material: PBMCs, obtained at surgery. The V and J genes are TRBV7-6 and TRBJ1-6, with TRBD1 matching 7 bases. CDR3 nucleotides: TGTGCCAGCAGCGCCAGACAGGGTCAATCACCCCTCCACTTT. It codes for CASSARQGQSPLHF.